Below, 32 T cell receptor beta chains from the same sample are listed, as sequenced in a study of shared clonotypes between healthy human individuals. The data were produced by immunoSEQ multiplex PCR, yet TCRdb's version contains in-frame clones alone and is incomplete. This repertoire shows some 240,000 clones, over 60% found once; its top ten account for around 10%. Sequences were obtained from memory CD4+ T cells sorted from blood. As for subset: CD45RA-negative fraction. These receptors all stem from a young man in good health.

The rearrangement links TRBV27 to TRBJ2-7; D ambiguous. There are 15 residues in the CDR3. The V gene lost 5 bases and the J gene lost 0 bases, with 14 bases spanning the gap. The V gene's germline CDR1 is MNHEY and CDR2 SMNVEV (reference sequence). The CDR3 spells CASSSLAASSYEQYF. As DNA, the CDR3 is TGTGCCAGCAGTAGCTTGGCAGCGAGCTCCTACGAGCAGTACTTC.

The chain employs TRBV5-4 and TRBJ2-1; TRBD1 might be the D (5 bases). The CDR3 contains 14 residues. Germline CDR1 and CDR2: SGHNT and YYREEE (reference sequence). V was cut by 4 bases and J by 7 bases, with 15 bases left in between. The CDR3 region has the DNA TGTGCCAGCAGCCCCACTATAGCAGGGAATGAGCAGTTCTTC. As protein: CASSPTIAGNEQFF.

Written as DNA, the CDR3 is TGTGCCAGCAGCTTGGCCGGGACAGGGGCTCGCAATGAGCAGTTCTTC. Residues: CASSLAGTGARNEQFF. The chain couples TRBV7-9 to TRBJ2-1; 10 bases line up with TRBD1. From germline, CDR1 is SEHNR and CDR2 FQNEAQ (reference sequence). The CDR3 runs 16 residues. Trimming at V came to 3 bases and at J to 6 bases, leaving 8 bases not matched to a gene.

V and J are TRBV5-6 and TRBJ2-7; perhaps TRBD2 as D (5 bases). Germline V gene sequence: CDR1 SGHDT, CDR2 YYEEEE. This CDR3 comprises 14 residues. Trimming took 0 bases from V and 9 from J, leaving 16 bases between them. CDR3 residues: CASSLASPESGQYF. The CDR3 DNA follows: TGTGCCAGCAGCTTGGCCTCACCTGAAAGCGGGCAGTACTTC.

This clone was observed many times. The DNA of the CDR3 is TGTGCCAGTAGTAAAGACACAGATACGCAGTATTTT. Translated, it gives CASSKDTDTQYF. V gene TRBV19 combines with J gene TRBJ2-3; D is unresolved. Germline V CDR1 and CDR2: LNHDA, SQIVND (reference sequence). The CDR3 sequence is 12 residues long. Trimming removed 4 bases from V and 2 bases from J, with 4 bases in between.

Remarks on this clone: This sequence may be a read error, since a much larger clone differs from it by one base. The identical CDR3 is also encoded by other nucleotide sequences in the sample. The V call is TRBV18, the J call TRBJ2-2; D unclear. In germline, CDR1 is KGHSH, CDR2 LQKENI. The CDR3 extends over 12 amino acids. Trimming took off 1 base at V and 4 bases at J, with 1 base between the two ends. The CDR3 reads CASSPLTGELFF. CDR3 sequence (DNA): TGTGCCAGCTCACCACTCACCGGGGAGCTGTTTTTT.

V gene TRBV6-5 combines with J gene TRBJ1-4, with 9 bases fitting TRBD1. This CDR3 spans 14 amino acids. Germline CDR1 reads MNHEY; CDR2 reads SVGAGI. Unmatched junction bases numbered 2, after V lost 4 bases and J lost 5 bases. The CDR3 here is CASSWGTGNEKLFF. The CDR3 DNA reads TGTGCCAGCAGTTGGGGGACAGGGAATGAAAAACTGTTTTTT.

This clone has a count of ten or more. The rearrangement uses TRBV28 and TRBJ1-1; D is possibly TRBD1 (6 bases). CDR3 size: 15 residues. Trimming removed 2 bases from V and 0 bases from J, with 10 bases in between. The germline gives CDR1 MDHEN, CDR2 SYDVKM. CDR3: CASSLTGTVNTEAFF. The CDR3 region has the DNA TGTGCCAGCAGTTTAACAGGGACTGTGAACACTGAAGCTTTCTTT.

The rearrangement uses TRBV19 and TRBJ2-1, with 7 bases lining up with TRBD2. Germline V gene data show CDR1 as LNHDA and CDR2 as SQIVND (reference sequence). The CDR3 extends over 14 amino acids. Trimming took 6 bases from V and 7 from J; bases not matched to a gene: 9. The CDR3 DNA reads TGTGCCAGTAGGAGAACCGGGACTACTAATGAGCAGTTCTTC. Protein: CASRRTGTTNEQFF.

This rearrangement joins TRBV2 to TRBJ1-2, with 7 bases that match TRBD1. The germline V gene encodes CDR1 SNHLY and CDR2 FYNNEI. The CDR3 is 15 residues long. V lost 5 bases and J lost 4; bases outside the gene matches: 10. The CDR3 DNA reads as TGTGCCAGCAGTCGTGACAGGGCGGCTACCTATGGCTACACCTTC. It yields the protein CASSRDRAATYGYTF.

The chain carries TRBV11-1 and TRBJ2-2; D ambiguous. V lost 3 bases to trimming and J lost 2 bases, with 10 bases between them. Germline-derived CDR1 and CDR2 are SGHAT and FQDESV (reference sequence). The CDR3 totals 15 residues. The CDR3 bases are TGTGCCAGCAGCTTCGGCGGAGATAACACCGGGGAGCTGTTTTTT. Translating it yields CASSFGGDNTGELFF.

This chain connects TRBV6-5 to TRBJ2-1; 8 nucleotides line up with TRBD2. CDR1 MNHEY and CDR2 SVGAGI come from the germline V gene. This CDR3 region has 15 residues. The V and J ends lost 4 bases and 5 bases, in that order; junction bases with no gene match: 7. In DNA form, the CDR3 reads TGTGCCAGCAGTTCCGGACTAGCCGGTCACAATGAGCAGTTCTTC. It translates to CASSSGLAGHNEQFF.

The chain recombines TRBV7-6 with TRBJ2-5; D uncertain. Trimming removed 1 base at V and 0 bases at J, with 15 bases between. CDR1 and CDR2 from the germline V gene are SGHVS and FNYEAQ. CDR3 length: 17 amino acids. The CDR3 region has the DNA TGTGCCAGCAGCTTAGATGAACGGGCAGCCCACCAAGAGACCCAGTACTTC. As protein: CASSLDERAAHQETQYF.

The chain links TRBV19 to TRBJ2-3; 11 bases align to TRBD2. The CDR3 spans 16 residues. V lost 7 bases and J lost 3; bases outside the gene matches: 9. CDR1 LNHDA and CDR2 SQIVND come from the germline V gene (reference sequence). Here the CDR3 reads CASTTTSGRRTDTQYF. The CDR3 bases are TGTGCCAGTACCACAACTAGCGGGAGAAGGACAGATACGCAGTATTTT.

The gene calls are TRBV29-1 and TRBJ2-3; a weak D match, TRBD2 (5 bases). From germline, CDR1 is SQVTM and CDR2 ANQGSEA. There are 13 residues in the CDR3. The V end lost 6 bases, the J end lost 0 bases, and 10 bases lay between the germline ends. CDR3 nucleotide sequence: TGCAGCGTGGAGCGGAGTAGCACAGATACGCAGTATTTT. Its translation is CSVERSSTDTQYF.

This clone was recorded once. The chain couples TRBV11-2 to TRBJ2-7; 7 bases map to TRBD1. Trimming removed 2 bases from V and 4 bases from J; junction bases left unmatched: 5. The CDR3 is made up of 14 amino acids. Germline V gives CDR1 SGHAT, CDR2 FQNNGV. In DNA, the CDR3 is TGTGCCAGCAGCTTAATGGGCAGGGGGTACGAGCAGTACTTC. Translating gives CASSLMGRGYEQYF. Complete variable domain (other parts from reference TRBV11-2 and TRBJ2-7): EAGVAQSPRYKIIEKRQSVAFWCNPISGHATLYWYQQILGQGPKLLIQFQNNGVVDDSQLPKDRFSAERLKGVDSTLKIQPAKLEDSAVYLCASSLMGRGYEQYFGPGTRLTVT.

The chain is built from TRBV2 and TRBJ2-1; 8 bases fit TRBD2. CDR1 and CDR2 (germline): SNHLY, FYNNEI. Losses at the gene ends were 2 bases for V and 7 bases for J; bases not matched to a gene: 7. The CDR3 is made up of 15 amino acids. This chain's CDR3 is CASSEPGLGMNEQFF. CDR3 nucleotide sequence: TGTGCCAGCAGTGAACCGGGACTAGGGATGAATGAGCAGTTCTTC.

The V call is TRBV7-2, the J call TRBJ2-1; D could derive from TRBD1 or TRBD2 (5 bases each). This CDR3 is 16 amino acids long. Trimming took off 4 bases at V and 4 bases at J, with 17 bases between the two ends. Germline loops: CDR1 SGHTA, CDR2 FQGNSA. The CDR3 DNA is TGTGCCAGCAGCTCCGTAGTGAGGGGTCGATACAATGAGCAGTTCTTC. Translated, it gives CASSSVVRGRYNEQFF.

The chain has TRBV6-4 and TRBJ2-7; D is perhaps TRBD1 or TRBD2 (5 bases each). Germline V gene sequence: CDR1 MRHNA, CDR2 SNTAGT. CDR3 size: 18 residues. V lost 6 bases, J lost 7 bases, and 31 bases lay in between. Here the CDR3 reads CASRGDVHAARPRGEQYF. DNA for the CDR3: TGTGCCAGCAGAGGGGACGTCCACGCGGCTCGCCCAAGGGGAGAGCAGTACTTC.

This clone has more than one count but fewer than ten. This sample also contains other DNA sequences that code for the same CDR3. V is TRBV18 and J is TRBJ2-7; D is uncertain. V gave up 2 bases and J gave up 0 bases, with 2 bases separating them. Germline V gene lookup returns CDR1 KGHSH and CDR2 LQKENI. The CDR3 consists of 12 residues. CDR3 sequence reads: CASSPASYEQYF. In DNA form, the CDR3 reads TGTGCCAGCTCACCAGCCTCCTACGAGCAGTACTTC.

In the case of this clone: Other nucleotide sequences in the sample specify the same CDR3. V gene TRBV28 combines with J gene TRBJ2-7, with D possibly matching TRBD2 (5 bases). Germline V CDR1 and CDR2: MDHEN, SYDVKM. With 3 bases removed from V and 6 bases from J, the gap between germline ends came to 12 bases. This CDR3 contains 13 residues. In DNA, the CDR3 is TGTGCCAGCAGTTTGTCGGGGTTAGGCGAGCAGTACTTC. It is translated as CASSLSGLGEQYF.

The V gene is TRBV7-2, the J gene TRBJ1-2, with 8 bases aligning to TRBD1. The CDR3 has 15 amino acids. V trimming: 5 bases; J trimming: 4 bases; junction bases outside the gene matches: 9. CDR1 is SGHTA, CDR2 FQGNSA, per germline. CDR3 region: CASSASSGGSYGYTF. Written as DNA, the CDR3 is TGTGCCAGCAGCGCGTCGTCAGGGGGCTCCTATGGCTACACCTTC.

This sequence joins TRBV28 and TRBJ2-3; 13 positions agree with TRBD2. V shed 4 bases, J shed 2 bases, and the junction held 3 bases outside the gene matches. CDR1 and CDR2 from the germline V gene are MDHEN and SYDVKM. The CDR3 totals 16 residues. The CDR3 loop reads CASSSLAGGVTDTQYF. CDR3 in DNA: TGTGCCAGCAGTTCACTAGCGGGAGGGGTCACAGATACGCAGTATTTT.

With regard to this clone: A much larger clone lies one base from this, so it may be a read error. The CDR3 nucleotides are TGTGCCAGCAGCTTAGCCAATGAGCAGTTCTTC. This sequence encodes CASSLANEQFF. This chain links TRBV7-2 with TRBJ2-1; D gene uncertain. V dropped 0 bases and J dropped 6 bases, with 0 bases sitting between them. The germline gives CDR1 SGHTA, CDR2 FQGNSA. The CDR3 spans 11 residues.

The chain combines TRBV4-3 with TRBJ2-7; 10 positions agree with TRBD2. Germline-derived CDR1 and CDR2 are LGHNA and YSLEER. The CDR3 has 16 amino acids. The ends lost 0 bases at V and 7 bases at J; junction bases unmatched: 9. The CDR3 bases are TGCGCCAGCAGCCAAGAGGGCCTAGCGGGAGCGGGGGAGCAGTACTTC. Residues: CASSQEGLAGAGEQYF.

The chain couples TRBV15 to TRBJ2-3, with a weak D call TRBD2 (7 bases). V lost 8 bases, J lost 11 bases, and 20 bases lay in between. The length of the CDR3 is 13 residues. In germline, CDR1 is LNHNV, CDR2 YYDKDF (reference sequence). The DNA for the CDR3 is TGTGCCACCTCGGGGGAACGGGGGGCCCGGCAGTATTTT. It encodes CATSGERGARQYF.

This chain links TRBV6-1 with TRBJ2-5; D perhaps matches TRBD1 (5 bases). The germline V and J ends were trimmed by 6 bases and 6 bases, with 14 bases remaining between them. CDR3 length equals 13 residues. Germline CDR1 and CDR2: MNHNS and SASEGT. Here the CDR3 DNA reads TGTGCCAGCAGACCCAGGGCCTTACAGACCCAGTACTTC. This translates into CASRPRALQTQYF.

A single count supports this clone. The CDR3 coding sequence is TGTGCCAGCAGCCCCACACGGACAGGGATGGAGACCCAGTACTTC. Encoded protein: CASSPTRTGMETQYF. The chain couples TRBV11-2 to TRBJ2-5, with 8 nucleotides matching TRBD1. V was clipped by 5 bases and J by 5 bases; unmatched bases: 10. CDR1 is SGHAT and CDR2 is FQNNGV in the germline V gene. CDR3 length equals 15 residues.

In the case of this clone: Other DNA sequences in the same sample also yield this CDR3. The V gene is TRBV10-1, the J gene TRBJ2-5, with unresolved D. The V end lost 3 bases, the J end lost 4 bases, and 9 bases lay between the germline ends. Germline CDR1 and CDR2: WNHNN and SYGVQD (reference sequence). CDR3 size: 13 residues. Written as DNA, the CDR3 is TGCGCCAGCAGTGAATCGCCCGGAGAGACCCAGTACTTC. It yields the protein CASSESPGETQYF.

This clone came up a few times. The gene calls are TRBV7-9 and TRBJ2-3; D unresolved. CDR3 length equals 12 residues. The V gene's germline CDR1 is SEHNR and CDR2 FQNEAQ (reference sequence). V dropped 3 bases and J dropped 0 bases, with 1 base sitting between them. The CDR3: CASSFSTDTQYF. CDR3 nucleotide sequence: TGTGCCAGCAGCTTTAGCACAGATACGCAGTATTTT.

This chain links TRBV11-2 with TRBJ2-7; no reliable D call. The germline V gene encodes CDR1 SGHAT and CDR2 FQNNGV. V gave up 1 base and J gave up 2 bases, with 3 bases separating them. The CDR3 consists of 12 residues. CDR3 sequence: CASSLAPYEQYF. CDR3 in DNA: TGTGCCAGCAGCTTAGCACCCTACGAGCAGTACTTC.

This rearrangement joins TRBV10-3 to TRBJ1-4, with no clear D. The germline CDR1 and CDR2 sequences are ENHRY and SYGVKD. This CDR3 contains 13 residues. Deletions cut 5 bases from V and 5 bases from J, with 9 bases between. In DNA form, the CDR3 reads TGTGCCATCAGTTTGAGAACCAATGAAAAACTGTTTTTT. Its protein product is CAISLRTNEKLFF.